The next 3 T cell receptor beta chains were all read from a single sample in a study of T cells in localized non-small cell lung cancer. This table comes from immunoSEQ multiplex PCR, and its TCRdb copy is limited to in-frame clones, with some not included. The sample includes about 20,000 clones, about 90% seen only once; the top ten take 12%. The sample in question was PBMCs, obtained before any cancer treatment. These receptors came from a man aged 40-75 years with stage II squamous cell lung carcinoma.

V gene TRBV7-2 combines with J gene TRBJ1-5; D not certain. This CDR3 comprises 14 residues. Germline V gene data show CDR1 as SGHTA and CDR2 as FQGNSA. The V and J ends lost 1 base and 6 bases respectively, with 10 bases between them. The CDR3 region has the DNA TGTGCCAGCAGCTTAGTTGACATGGGTCAGCCCCAGCATTTT. This translates into CASSLVDMGQPQHF.

V is TRBV9 and J is TRBJ2-5; 8 nucleotides match TRBD2. CDR1 is SGDLS and CDR2 is YYNGEE in the germline V gene. The trim removed 4 bases at V and 3 bases at J, leaving 8 bases unmatched. CDR3 length: 15 amino acids. CDR3 nucleotide sequence: TGTGCCAGCAGCTTCGCGGGGACTAGAGAAGAGACCCAGTACTTC. Translated, it gives CASSFAGTREETQYF.

This clone was observed a single time. J is TRBJ2-7 and V is TRBV7-9; weak D call: TRBD2 (6 bases). CDR1 and CDR2 (germline): SEHNR, FQNEAQ (reference sequence). With 3 bases removed from V and 4 bases from J, the gap between germline ends came to 22 bases. The CDR3 contains 17 residues. The CDR3 reads CASSLAGPGRGGYEQYF. For the CDR3, the DNA is TGTGCCAGCAGCTTGGCCGGGCCTGGGCGGGGAGGTTACGAGCAGTACTTC.